This T cell receptor beta chain stems from a study of response to subunit inactivated influenza vaccine. Whole-study findings and limits: The authors suggested that few new T cells are recruited per seasonal influenza vaccination.

This clonotype was observed a few times. What it recognizes is unknown. TCRdb re-called the RT-PCR reads through MiXCR, storing one row per CDR3 protein. Here the sample spans 500,000 to 550,000 distinct CDR3 sequences, roughly 25% being singletons. This same sample was also part of a study on T cells expressing NK-cell markers. In that study: 5'RACE template switching with UMIs generated TCR beta cDNA. NKG2C+ dominant clonotype frequencies in more than 5 donors were roughly 1.0-7.5% of CD8+ T cells. These same clonotypes (in four donors) also led the CD3+CD56-NKG2C+ fraction.

Material: CD4+ T cells sorted from PBMCs, obtained 11 to 12 days after vaccination. The TCR originated in a man aged 45-65 years who received an inactivated influenza vaccine.

The CDR3 reads CASSSQSTGELFF. CDR3 nucleotide sequence: TGTGCCAGCAGTTCGCAGAGCACCGGGGAGCTGTTTTTT. This chain connects TRBV12-3 or TRBV12-4 to TRBJ2-2; D unclear. The CDR3 covers 13 residues. The germline V and J ends were trimmed by 4 bases and 4 bases, with 7 bases remaining between them.